This T cell receptor (beta chain) is drawn from a study of sequential checkpoint blockade in melanoma. Study at large: Arm A got nivolumab then ipilimumab; arm B the reverse, 1:1.

Sequencing was performed with immunoSEQ multiplex PCR; in TCRdb, only in-frame clones are kept and a portion is missing. The sample gives 25,000 to 30,000 clones, roughly 76% of which show up once; roughly a fifth is in the top ten. Treatment here: randomized to nivolumab then ipilimumab (arm A) or the reverse (arm B). No patient had prior DNA-damaging chemotherapy. Sorted cells were live CD3+CD8+, lacking CD19 and CD56, from PBMCs. This clonotype was obtained from a human donor with melanoma. Sequencing was performed on CD8+ T cells sorted from blood (inferred from file names), taken from a patient given nivolumab and ipilimumab in sequence.

CDR3 residues: CASSQGTVNSGANVLTF. As DNA, the CDR3 is TGCGCCAGCAGCCAAGGGACAGTGAATTCTGGGGCCAACGTCCTGACTTTC. The V gene is TRBV4-3, the J gene TRBJ2-6; weak D call: TRBD1 (6 bases). The CDR3 extends over 17 amino acids. Deletions cut 1 base from V and 1 base from J, with 11 bases between. Germline CDR1 is LGHNA and CDR2 is YSLEER.